The sequence of this TCR beta chain was determined in a study of blood T cell repertoires in COVID-19. On the study more broadly: PBMCs, B-cell-depleted T cells, or T cells were the source of the cDNA or gDNA that made up the material.

Here immunoSEQ multiplex PCR was the method, and the copy in TCRdb shows in-frame clones only, minus some. Among about 55,000 clones listed, around 92% were seen once. The CDR3 length is 16 residues. Germline values: CDR1 SGHRS, CDR2 YFSETQ. With respect to this clone: The junction shows a germline mismatch at one end, possibly a read error.

The sequencing input was peripheral blood. The chain uses TRBV5-1 and TRBJ2-5; 8 bases match TRBD2. The clonotype comes from a middle-aged man with active COVID-19. The CDR3 DNA follows: TGCGCCAGCAACTTGGAGGGCGGGAGGATTTACGAGACCCAGTACTTC. Encoded protein: CASNLEGGRIYETQYF. Looking up the rest from reference TRBV5-1 and TRBJ2-5 gives the full variable domain: KAGVTQTPRYLIKTRGQQVTLSCSPISGHRSVSWYQQTPGQGLQFLFEYFSETQRNKGNFPGRFSGRQFSNSRSEMNVSTLELGDSALYLCASNLEGGRIYETQYFGPGTRLLVL.